One TCR beta chain is described in this entry. Its antigen remains unknown. At one boundary the junction diverges from the germline segment, which might be a read error. This CDR3 comprises 13 residues. In germline, CDR1 is SGHKS, CDR2 YYEKEE (reference sequence). RNA was extracted from bulk tissue without any cell sorting. Donors were chemotherapy-naive, newly diagnosed lung cancer surgical patients in China, August–November 2014. These data belong to a study of tumor and adjacent non-tumor tissue in lung cancer. General study findings and limits: In normal lung, the top 100 clones were significantly more dominant than in tumor.

TCRbeta libraries were built with three rounds of nested PCR, modified from ARM-PCR. TCRdb ran MiXCR on the multiplex PCR reads and lists one entry per CDR3 protein. The data show over 60,000 distinct CDR3 sequences, with roughly 80% seen just once and about an eighth held by the top ten. The receptor was derived from a woman in her 50s with non-small cell lung cancer. The chain employs TRBV5-5 and TRBJ2-1; 7 bases are shared with TRBD1. Source material: lung tumor tissue. DNA of the CDR3: TGTGCCAGTAGCTTGGGGACAGACAATGGGCAGTTCTTC. It translates to CASSLGTDNGQFF.